The rows below give T cell receptor beta chains drawn from one sample of a study of blood T cell repertoires in COVID-19. Sequencing was performed with immunoSEQ multiplex PCR; in TCRdb, only in-frame clones are kept and a portion is missing. Of some 300,000 clones in the sample, roughly 89% were seen once. The specimen was PBMCs or T cells enriched from blood (not recorded which). These receptor sequences come from a woman in her forties or fifties who had been exposed to COVID-19. CDR3s include the opening cysteine and the closing phenylalanine or tryptophan. Each record gives: J gene, V gene, D gene, clone size, CDR3 DNA, CDR3 protein. A D gene is named only where the DNA matches it firmly. A clone size is listed for some rows: how often the clone was seen (once, few, many), or a class if it is expanded.

j_call: TRBJ1-4
v_call: TRBV19
d_call: NA
clone_size: NA
cdr3_nt: TGTGCCAGTAGTATGACTTCTCCCATGACTGCAACTAATGAAAAACTGTTTTTT
cdr3_aa: CASSMTSPMTATNEKLFF

j_call: TRBJ1-4
v_call: TRBV7-9
d_call: NA
clone_size: NA
cdr3_nt: TGTGCCAGCAGCTTACAGTCAACTAATGAAAAACTGTTTTTT
cdr3_aa: CASSLQSTNEKLFF

j_call: TRBJ2-1
v_call: TRBV5-1
d_call: NA
clone_size: NA
cdr3_nt: TGCGCCAGCAGCGATCCCGTAGTGTACAATGAGCAGTTCTTC
cdr3_aa: CASSDPVVYNEQFF

j_call: TRBJ1-4
v_call: TRBV29-1
d_call: NA
clone_size: NA
cdr3_nt: TGCAGCGTTGTGGGGCGTGCAACTAATGAAAAACTGTTTTTT
cdr3_aa: CSVVGRATNEKLFF

j_call: TRBJ1-2
v_call: TRBV28
d_call: NA
clone_size: NA
cdr3_nt: TGTGCCAGCAGTTCCACCGCGGGGAGCTATGGCTACACCTTC
cdr3_aa: CASSSTAGSYGYTF

j_call: TRBJ2-7
v_call: TRBV28
d_call: TRBD1
clone_size: NA
cdr3_nt: TGTGCCAGCAGTCCCGGACAGGGTCCCTACGAGCAGTACTTC
cdr3_aa: CASSPGQGPYEQYF

j_call: TRBJ2-3
v_call: TRBV3-1/TRBV3-2
d_call: TRBD2
clone_size: NA
cdr3_nt: TGTGCCAGCAGCATCTCGGGGGGGCAGGAGGGCACAGATACGCAGTATTTT
cdr3_aa: CASSISGGQEGTDTQYF

j_call: TRBJ2-7
v_call: TRBV6-5
d_call: NA
clone_size: once
cdr3_nt: TGTGCCAGCAGCCTGGGACATCTCTACGAGCAGTACTTC
cdr3_aa: CASSLGHLYEQYF

j_call: TRBJ1-2
v_call: TRBV7-8
d_call: NA
clone_size: NA
cdr3_nt: TGTGCCAGCAGCCTACGGACAGCCTATGGCTACACCTTC
cdr3_aa: CASSLRTAYGYTF

j_call: TRBJ1-3
v_call: TRBV28
d_call: NA
clone_size: NA
cdr3_nt: TGTGCCAGCAGTTTGAACAGGGCCTACTCTGGAAACACCATATATTTT
cdr3_aa: CASSLNRAYSGNTIYF

j_call: TRBJ2-1
v_call: TRBV19
d_call: NA
clone_size: NA
cdr3_nt: TGTGCCAGTAGTACCCCAGGAGGCTCCTACAATGAGCAGTTCTTC
cdr3_aa: CASSTPGGSYNEQFF

j_call: TRBJ1-4
v_call: TRBV10-3
d_call: TRBD1
clone_size: few
cdr3_nt: TGTGCCATCAGCAAGACAGGGGAAGGTGAAAAACTGTTTTTT
cdr3_aa: CAISKTGEGEKLFF

j_call: TRBJ1-2
v_call: TRBV19
d_call: NA
clone_size: NA
cdr3_nt: TGTGCCAGTAGTACAAGACAGCCTAACTATGGCTACACCTTC
cdr3_aa: CASSTRQPNYGYTF

j_call: TRBJ2-7
v_call: TRBV4-1
d_call: NA
clone_size: NA
cdr3_nt: TGCGCCAGCCAAGGGCCCGGGGGGCACGAGCAGTACTTC
cdr3_aa: CASQGPGGHEQYF

j_call: TRBJ1-2
v_call: TRBV9
d_call: NA
clone_size: NA
cdr3_nt: TGTGCCAGCAGCGTAGACACAGCAGTTTATGGCTACACCTTC
cdr3_aa: CASSVDTAVYGYTF

j_call: TRBJ1-6
v_call: TRBV15
d_call: NA
clone_size: NA
cdr3_nt: TGTGCCACCAGCAGAGACCCGGGACTTACAGCGCCCCTCCACTTT
cdr3_aa: CATSRDPGLTAPLHF

j_call: TRBJ2-7
v_call: TRBV19
d_call: TRBD2
clone_size: NA
cdr3_nt: TGTGCCAGTAGGAAATACGGCGGGGGGGCCTACGAGCAGTACTTC
cdr3_aa: CASRKYGGGAYEQYF

j_call: TRBJ1-5
v_call: TRBV30
d_call: NA
clone_size: NA
cdr3_nt: TGTGCCTGGAGCCCAGGAGGGTCGAACTTCAATCAGCCCCAGCATTTT
cdr3_aa: CAWSPGGSNFNQPQHF

j_call: TRBJ1-1
v_call: TRBV4-1
d_call: NA
clone_size: NA
cdr3_nt: TGCGCCAGCAGCCAAGATAGGCACCCCACTATGACGAACACTGAAGCTTTCTTT
cdr3_aa: CASSQDRHPTMTNTEAFF

j_call: TRBJ1-5
v_call: TRBV19
d_call: NA
clone_size: NA
cdr3_nt: TGTGCCAGTAGTATGGGGACGCAGGGAGGGCAGCCCCAGCATTTT
cdr3_aa: CASSMGTQGGQPQHF

j_call: TRBJ2-7
v_call: TRBV28
d_call: TRBD2
clone_size: NA
cdr3_nt: TGTGCCAGCAGTTTCGGGACTAGGTACGGGCAGTACTTC
cdr3_aa: CASSFGTRYGQYF

j_call: TRBJ1-5
v_call: TRBV27
d_call: NA
clone_size: NA
cdr3_nt: TGTGCCACCATAAGGTTCATTGGATTCCGGGAAACAATTAGCAATCAGCCCCAGCATTTT
cdr3_aa: CATIRFIGFRETISNQPQHF

j_call: TRBJ2-3
v_call: TRBV29-1
d_call: TRBD2
clone_size: NA
cdr3_nt: TGCAGCGTTGGGGTAGCGGGGGGGATCGATACGCAGTATTTT
cdr3_aa: CSVGVAGGIDTQYF

j_call: TRBJ2-7
v_call: TRBV7-8
d_call: NA
clone_size: NA
cdr3_nt: TGTGCCAGCAGCCTGCGGGCTGGGGAGCAGTACTTC
cdr3_aa: CASSLRAGEQYF

j_call: TRBJ1-1
v_call: TRBV3-1/TRBV3-2
d_call: TRBD1
clone_size: NA
cdr3_nt: TGTGCCAGCAGCCAAGCACAGGGGGTTGAAGCTTTCTTT
cdr3_aa: CASSQAQGVEAFF

j_call: TRBJ2-7
v_call: TRBV5-5
d_call: TRBD1
clone_size: NA
cdr3_nt: TGTGCCAGCAGTTTTGGACAGGGGGTATACGAGCAGTACTTC
cdr3_aa: CASSFGQGVYEQYF

j_call: TRBJ1-2
v_call: TRBV28
d_call: TRBD1
clone_size: NA
cdr3_nt: TGTGCCAGCAGTTTTGACAGGAGACAGGGGTTAGATCTGGGCTACACCTTC
cdr3_aa: CASSFDRRQGLDLGYTF

j_call: TRBJ1-1
v_call: TRBV19
d_call: TRBD1
clone_size: NA
cdr3_nt: TGTGCCAGTAGTCTGCTCGGACAGGGGCGGAACACTGAAGCTTTCTTT
cdr3_aa: CASSLLGQGRNTEAFF

j_call: TRBJ1-2
v_call: TRBV28
d_call: NA
clone_size: NA
cdr3_nt: TGTGCCAGCAGTCCACGCGACGGACACTGGAACTATGGCTACACCTTC
cdr3_aa: CASSPRDGHWNYGYTF